This T cell receptor beta chain is drawn from a study of immune evolution from preneoplasia to lung adenocarcinoma (TCRdb year 2021). Background for the entire study: HLA loss of heterozygosity was seen in approximately 6.5%, 16% and 36% of AIS, MIA and ADC lesions, and in no AAH lesions. The study profiled immune contexture across lung adenocarcinoma precursors and invasive adenocarcinoma using immune gene expression, TCR sequencing and multiplex immunofluorescence. Resected precursor lesions (AAH, AIS, MIA) and invasive adenocarcinomas were compared with paired morphologically normal lung tissue. The sample size depended on which specimens were available, not on a prior power calculation. Whole exome sequencing and methylation data from the same cohort of nodules were integrated with the immune data. In total, the cohort included roughly 49 patients with pulmonary nodules, all of whom underwent surgical resection. A total of approximately 56 patients contributed TCR sequencing data. It was reported in the study that under 110 samples were used for TCR sequencing. POLYSOLVER was used to infer Class I HLA alleles from exome data, while LOHHLA was used to detect allele-specific HLA loss.

The immunoSEQ hsTCRbeta Kit was used to sequence TCR beta CDR3 regions from DNA. The paper's data handling went like this. TCR sequencing data were analysed with the ImmunoSEQ Analyzer. T cell clonality was defined as 1 minus Pielou's evenness, calculated on productive rearrangements. To measure T cell diversity, the inverse Simpson index was applied to productive templates. T cell density was defined as TCR beta template counts normalized to usable DNA, with usable DNA estimated by amplifying and sequencing housekeeping genes. Two-sided Kruskal-Wallis tests were used to compare TCR metrics between histologic stages. TCRdb's version of the immuneACCESS table is confined to in-frame rearrangements and falls short of the full clone set. An unresolved V gene accounts for under half of the shortfall where checked; the remainder is of unknown origin. That table furnishes V, J and clone size, whereas the DNA furnished D and trimming. This sample is represented by around 3,700 clones; roughly 80% of them were singletons. More than 6% of the sample belongs to the ten largest clones.

Paper-wide results and their limitations: Clonality was highest in normal lung, while later-stage lesions appeared to show lower clonality but higher T cell density and diversity. The findings rested on association rather than direct causation, and larger cohorts with long-term follow-up and longitudinal biopsies were considered necessary. The highest top T cell clone frequencies were observed in normal lung, and a progressive decrease in top T cell clone frequencies appeared to occur from AAH through AIS, MIA and invasive adenocarcinoma. All patients were from Japan and China, so applicability to Western populations was uncertain. KRAS-mutant nodules showed the highest T cell clonality compared with EGFR-mutant or double wild-type lesions.

Note on this clone: This receptor's antigen is unknown. No base quality values were provided; no much bigger clone lies one nucleotide off.

Reading the germline V gene gives CDR1 SGHRS and CDR2 YFSETQ. Trimming at the junction amounts to 2 bases on V and 7 bases on J, and the germline ends lie 12 bases apart. Its CDR3 holds 14 amino acids, cysteine through phenylalanine. Only CDR3 DNA is held: 42 bases, read in frame from base 1. Patients underwent resection in Japan or China between about 2014 and 2018. Two lung cancer pathologists independently reviewed H&E slides to confirm the histologic diagnosis of every case. To enrich premalignant or tumor cells for nucleic acid extraction, macro-dissection was performed after pathologic assessment. FFPE tissue was used for DNA isolation with the AllPrep DNA/RNA FFPE Kit.

Source material: FFPE invasive lung adenocarcinoma tissue. Explained via the paper, the cell subset or site label denotes: frankly invasive lung adenocarcinoma (ADC). Rearrangement joined TRBV5-1 to TRBJ1-4, and the D gene may be TRBD1, 5 bases matching. The receptor was derived from a person aged 70 to 80 with invasive lung adenocarcinoma. The CDR3 amino acid sequence is: CASSFDSNTEKLFF. At the DNA level, the sequence is TGCGCCAGCAGCTTTGACAGTAATACTGAAAAACTGTTTTTT.